The following is a TCR beta chain sequence with its context. V dropped 6 bases and J dropped 8 bases, with 14 bases sitting between them. The CDR3 has 13 amino acids. Germline values: CDR1 SGHDN, CDR2 FVKESK. This entry belongs to a study of blood T cell repertoires in COVID-19. For the study at large: The United States, Italy and Spain were the sources of the acute and convalescent COVID-19 samples. Nucleic acid was either cDNA or gDNA, and it came from T cells, B-cell-depleted T cells, or PBMCs.

Authors' methods: Amplification of reference gene primers was used by the study to estimate nucleated cell counts. Clones were read by immunoSEQ multiplex PCR, and TCRdb kept only the in-frame ones, dropping some. V and J calls and clone size are as listed in that table; D and trimming were resolved from the DNA. Here the sample spans about 230,000 clones, less than 90% being singletons. The sequence came from a woman aged 70-85 years with active or convalescent COVID-19. The specimen was peripheral blood. The chain joins TRBV14 to TRBJ2-1, with a weak D call TRBD2 (7 bases). The CDR3 nucleotides are TGTGCCAGCAGAAGCGGGACAATCGATGAGCAGTTCTTC. Residues: CASRSGTIDEQFF.